This entry lists 3 T cell receptor beta chains sequenced from one sample in a study of blood T cell repertoires in COVID-19. TCRdb's copy holds only in-frame clones and misses some; the assay was immunoSEQ multiplex PCR. This table has around 56,000 clones, 73% appearing once. The specimen sequenced was peripheral blood. Receptors were obtained from a woman in her 70s with acute or convalescent COVID-19.

This clone was counted between two and nine times. V and J are TRBV5-5 and TRBJ1-2; 7 nucleotides match TRBD1. The V gene's germline CDR1 is SGHKS and CDR2 YYEKEE (reference sequence). Germline trimming cut 1 base from V and 5 bases from J; bases unmatched to any gene: 8. The CDR3 has 15 residues. This CDR3 reads CASSLSEGAGYGYTF. The CDR3 DNA sequence: TGTGCCAGCAGCTTGTCGGAGGGGGCCGGTTATGGCTACACCTTC.

The chain has TRBV3-1 (or the pseudogene TRBV3-2) and TRBJ2-1; D is perhaps TRBD2 (6 bases). Trimming shortened V by 0 bases and J by 2 bases, and 8 bases separated the two germline ends. The CDR3 is 15 residues long. The germline gives CDR1 LGHDT, CDR2 YNNKEL (reference sequence). CDR3 amino acids: CASSQEGLPYNEQFF. CDR3 coding DNA: TGTGCCAGCAGCCAAGAGGGACTTCCCTACAATGAGCAGTTCTTC.

This clone was seen more than once but under ten times. The rearrangement links TRBV6-5 to TRBJ1-4; D not resolved. Germline-derived CDR1 and CDR2 are MNHEY and SVGAGI. This CDR3 region has 14 residues. Between the trimmed V and J ends, which lost 6 bases and 4 bases, there was a span of 12 bases. The CDR3 region is CASRRGRSNEKLFF. The CDR3 DNA reads TGTGCCAGCAGGCGGGGTAGAAGTAATGAAAAACTGTTTTTT.